This TCR beta chain was captured by sequencing in a study of shared clonotypes between healthy human individuals. Replicate sorted-subset PCRs were loaded with roughly 190 ng DNA, 29,000 or so T cell genomes. The assay was immunoSEQ multiplex PCR, and TCRdb's table has in-frame clones only and misses some. There are under 550,000 clones in the sample; less than 96% occur only once, and about 0.057% lies in the top ten. This sequence originates from a woman in her 30s in good health. The sample taken for sequencing was naive CD4+ T cells sorted from blood. Stated subset: CD45RA+ positively selected.

The CDR3 sequence is CASSLEGLAGVEQFF. CDR3 nucleotides: TGCGCCAGCAGCTTGGAGGGACTAGCGGGAGTTGAGCAGTTCTTC. The chain combines TRBV5-1 with TRBJ2-1, with 14 bases aligning to TRBD2. The CDR3 has 15 residues. Germline loops: CDR1 SGHRS, CDR2 YFSETQ. Germline trimming cut 0 bases from V and 9 bases from J; bases unmatched to any gene: 2. The entire variable domain, with the rest obtained from reference TRBV5-1 and TRBJ2-1, is as follows: KAGVTQTPRYLIKTRGQQVTLSCSPISGHRSVSWYQQTPGQGLQFLFEYFSETQRNKGNFPGRFSGRQFSNSRSEMNVSTLELGDSALYLCASSLEGLAGVEQFFGPGTRLTVL.